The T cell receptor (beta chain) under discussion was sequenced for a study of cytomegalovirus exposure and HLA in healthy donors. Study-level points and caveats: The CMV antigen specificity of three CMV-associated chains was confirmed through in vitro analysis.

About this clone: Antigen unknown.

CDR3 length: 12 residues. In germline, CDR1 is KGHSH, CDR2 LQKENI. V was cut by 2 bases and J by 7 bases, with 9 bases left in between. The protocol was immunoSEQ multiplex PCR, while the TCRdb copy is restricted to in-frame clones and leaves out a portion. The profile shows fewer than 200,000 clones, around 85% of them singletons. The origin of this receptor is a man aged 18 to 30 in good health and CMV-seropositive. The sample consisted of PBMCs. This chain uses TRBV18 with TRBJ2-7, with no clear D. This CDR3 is CASSPVAGEQYF. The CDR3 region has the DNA TGTGCCAGCTCACCAGTCGCCGGGGAGCAGTACTTC. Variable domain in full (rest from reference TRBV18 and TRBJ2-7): NAGVMQNPRHLVRRRGQEARLRCSPMKGHSHVYWYRQLPEEGLKFMVYLQKENIIDESGMPKERFSAEFPKEGPSILRIQQVVRGDSAAYFCASSPVAGEQYFGPGTRLTVT.